This TCR beta chain emerged from a study of Graves' ophthalmopathy and Graves' hyperthyroidism. Notes on the study in general: Most thyroid clonotypes with frequency above 0.001 were detected in blood too. The study's model predicted ophthalmopathy progression at roughly 64% sensitivity and around 75% specificity.

Clinical symptoms and serum thyroxine were used for diagnosis; TRAb, thyroid ultrasound and orbital computed tomography were also relied on. This CDR3 contains 13 residues. CDR1 is SNHLY, CDR2 FYNNEI, per germline. As to this clonotype: Its cognate antigen is unknown. The junction departs from germline at one end; a sequencing error may be responsible.

Amplification targeted the TCR beta CDR3 regions, with RNA transcripts as the source material. HTBI primers were employed in first-round RT-PCR, then a second-round multiplex PCR followed. TCRdb re-called the multiplex PCR reads with MiXCR, one entry per CDR3 protein. Here the sample spans 500,000 to 700,000 distinct CDR3 sequences, about 35% being singletons. Sequencing used peripheral blood or thyroid tissue (not recorded which). The receptor comes from an adult man with Graves' hyperthyroidism. The J gene is TRBJ1-2, the V gene TRBV2; 8 bases match TRBD1. The CDR3 loop is CASNEGTGGWNTF. CDR3 nucleotide sequence: TGTGCCAGCAATGAAGGGACAGGAGGTTGGAACACCTTC.